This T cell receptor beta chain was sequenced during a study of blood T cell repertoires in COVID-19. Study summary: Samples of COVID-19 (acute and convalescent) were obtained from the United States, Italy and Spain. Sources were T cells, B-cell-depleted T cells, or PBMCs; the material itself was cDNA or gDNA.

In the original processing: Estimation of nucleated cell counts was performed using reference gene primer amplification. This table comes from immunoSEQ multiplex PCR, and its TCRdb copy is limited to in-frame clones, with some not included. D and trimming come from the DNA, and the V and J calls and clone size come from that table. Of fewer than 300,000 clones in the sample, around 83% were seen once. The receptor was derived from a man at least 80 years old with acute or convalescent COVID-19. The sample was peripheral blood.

The CDR3 loop reads CASSILWAGTGSGNTIYF. Written as DNA, the CDR3 is TGTGCCAGTAGTATCCTTTGGGCGGGGACAGGTTCTGGAAACACCATATATTTT. The chain employs TRBV19 and TRBJ1-3; 8 bases are shared with TRBD1. The CDR3 loop spans 18 amino acids. The germline gives CDR1 LNHDA, CDR2 SQIVND (reference sequence). J gave up 1 base and V 3 bases, and 11 bases lay outside the gene matches.